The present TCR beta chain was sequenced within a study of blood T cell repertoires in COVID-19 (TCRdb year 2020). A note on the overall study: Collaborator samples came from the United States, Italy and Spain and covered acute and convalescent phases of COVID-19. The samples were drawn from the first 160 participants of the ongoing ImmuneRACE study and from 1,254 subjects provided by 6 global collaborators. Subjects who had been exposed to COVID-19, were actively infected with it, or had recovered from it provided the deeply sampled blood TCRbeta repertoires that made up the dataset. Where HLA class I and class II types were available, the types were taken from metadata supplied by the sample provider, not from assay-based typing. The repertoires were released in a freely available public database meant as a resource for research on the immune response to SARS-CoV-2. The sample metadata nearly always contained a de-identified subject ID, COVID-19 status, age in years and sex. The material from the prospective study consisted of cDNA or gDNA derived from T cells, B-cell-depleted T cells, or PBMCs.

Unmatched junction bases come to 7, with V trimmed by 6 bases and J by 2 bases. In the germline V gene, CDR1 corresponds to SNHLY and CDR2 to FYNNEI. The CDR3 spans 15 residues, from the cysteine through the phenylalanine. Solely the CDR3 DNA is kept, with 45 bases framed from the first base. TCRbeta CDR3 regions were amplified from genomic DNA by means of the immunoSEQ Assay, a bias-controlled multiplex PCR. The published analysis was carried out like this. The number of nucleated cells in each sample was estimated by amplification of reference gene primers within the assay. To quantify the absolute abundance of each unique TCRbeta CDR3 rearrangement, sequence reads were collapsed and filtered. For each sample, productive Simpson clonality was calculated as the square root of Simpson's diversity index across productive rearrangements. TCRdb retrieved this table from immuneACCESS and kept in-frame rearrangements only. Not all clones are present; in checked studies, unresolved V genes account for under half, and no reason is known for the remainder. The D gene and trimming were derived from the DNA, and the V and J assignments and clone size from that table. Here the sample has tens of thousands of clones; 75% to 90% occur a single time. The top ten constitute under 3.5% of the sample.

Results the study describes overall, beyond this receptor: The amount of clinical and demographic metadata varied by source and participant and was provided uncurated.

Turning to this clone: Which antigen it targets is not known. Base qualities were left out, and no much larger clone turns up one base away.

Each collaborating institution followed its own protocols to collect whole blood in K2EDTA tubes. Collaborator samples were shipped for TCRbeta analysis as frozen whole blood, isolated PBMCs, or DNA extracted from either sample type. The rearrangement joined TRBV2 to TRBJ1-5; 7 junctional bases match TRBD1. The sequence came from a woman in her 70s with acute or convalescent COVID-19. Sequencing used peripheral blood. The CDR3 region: CASRVQGVGNQPQHF. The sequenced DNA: TGTGCCAGCAGGGTTCAGGGGGTAGGCAATCAGCCCCAGCATTTT.